Below, 13 T cell receptor beta chains from the same sample are listed, as sequenced in a study of blood T cell repertoires in COVID-19. The assay was immunoSEQ multiplex PCR, and TCRdb's table has in-frame clones only and misses some. The repertoire holds 150,000 or so clones, with roughly nine tenths as singletons. Sequencing was done on a sample of peripheral blood. The source is a woman aged 70-85 years with acute or convalescent COVID-19.

The chain recombines TRBV27 with TRBJ2-2; D remains unclear. Trimming left V 3 bases short and J 2 bases short, with 4 bases between. Germline values: CDR1 MNHEY, CDR2 SMNVEV (reference sequence). The CDR3 has 13 residues. The CDR3 region has the DNA TGTGCCAGCAGTTTTGGCAACACCGGGGAGCTGTTTTTT. This sequence encodes CASSFGNTGELFF.

The rearrangement links TRBV27 to TRBJ2-1; TRBD2 agrees at 11 bases. Germline assignment: CDR1 MNHEY and CDR2 SMNVEV (reference sequence). V lost 2 bases and J lost 9; bases outside the gene matches: 6. The CDR3 covers 15 residues. DNA of the CDR3: TGTGCCAGCAGTTTACGGGGACTAGCGGCAGGTGAGCAGTTCTTC. Its protein product is CASSLRGLAAGEQFF.

V is TRBV29-1 and J is TRBJ2-1; 7 bases are shared with TRBD1. V gave up 3 bases and J gave up 13 bases; unmatched junction bases: 21. CDR3 length equals 16 residues. Per germline, CDR1 SQVTM and CDR2 ANQGSEA. The DNA of the CDR3 is TGCAGCGTTGAGGACCTACGTTGGGGACAGCCGCTAGCCCAGTTCTTC. It codes for CSVEDLRWGQPLAQFF.

The V and J genes are TRBV6-1 and TRBJ1-2; 8 positions agree with TRBD1. V was pared by 4 bases and J by 3 bases, with 10 bases of the junction left unmatched. Germline lookup yields CDR1 MNHNS and CDR2 SASEGT. There are 16 residues in the CDR3. CDR3 sequence (DNA): TGTGCCAGCAGTGGGCAGGGGGCGGATAGTGACTATGGCTACACCTTC. This codes for CASSGQGADSDYGYTF.

The chain combines TRBV3-1 (or the pseudogene TRBV3-2) with TRBJ2-2, with D possibly TRBD2 on 6 matching bases. V shed 4 bases and J shed 1 base, with 10 bases lying between them. The germline V gene encodes CDR1 LGHDT and CDR2 YNNKEL (reference sequence). There are 15 residues in the CDR3. This chain's CDR3 is CASSLRTMNTGELFF. CDR3 sequence (DNA): TGTGCCAGCAGCCTAAGGACTATGAACACCGGGGAGCTGTTTTTT.

This chain uses TRBV20-1 with TRBJ1-6; a possible D gene is TRBD1 (5 bases). This CDR3 contains 13 residues. Germline loops: CDR1 DFQATT, CDR2 SNEGSKA (reference sequence). V was shortened by 3 bases and J by 6 bases, with 9 bases between the two germline ends. Written as DNA, the CDR3 is TGCAGTGCTAGTCAGGGTCCTAATTCACCCCTCCACTTT. It is translated as CSASQGPNSPLHF.

In this sample, this clone turned up once. The chain uses TRBV4-3 and TRBJ1-2; maybe TRBD1 (6 bases). The CDR3 loop spans 17 amino acids. Germline lookup yields CDR1 LGHNA and CDR2 YSLEER. V was pared by 1 base and J by 0 bases, with 15 bases between. The CDR3 sequence: CASSQGSMDRANYGYTF. In DNA, the CDR3 is TGCGCCAGCAGCCAAGGGTCCATGGACAGAGCTAACTATGGCTACACCTTC.

This chain joins TRBV9 and TRBJ2-3; a possible D gene is TRBD1 (5 bases). Germline assignment: CDR1 SGDLS and CDR2 YYNGEE. Trimming removed 0 bases from V and 5 bases from J, with 13 bases in between. The CDR3 is 15 amino acids. CDR3 bases: TGTGCCAGCAGCGTAGGAGGTCAGGGTTTAGATACGCAGTATTTT. Translated, it gives CASSVGGQGLDTQYF.

This clone showed up just once. The chain joins TRBV7-9 to TRBJ2-7; D unresolved. The germline CDR1 and CDR2 sequences are SEHNR and FQNEAQ (reference sequence). Trimming shortened V by 4 bases and J by 2 bases, and 6 bases separated the two germline ends. This CDR3 has 12 amino acids. Here the CDR3 reads CASSSTTYEQYF. CDR3 coding DNA: TGTGCCAGCAGCTCCACAACCTACGAGCAGTACTTC.

The chain links TRBV18 to TRBJ1-3, with D unclear. The V gene's germline CDR1 is KGHSH and CDR2 LQKENI. This CDR3 is 15 amino acids long. The V gene lost 2 bases and the J gene lost 2 bases, with 10 bases spanning the gap. CDR3 DNA: TGTGCCAGCTCACCAAAAACAGCGGCTGGAAACACCATATATTTT. Protein sequence: CASSPKTAAGNTIYF.

This chain connects TRBV7-6 to TRBJ2-3; 13 positions agree with TRBD2. Germline CDR1 SGHVS, CDR2 FNYEAQ. CDR3 length: 15 amino acids. The J segment lost 4 bases and the V segment lost 5 bases, leaving 3 bases of the junction unmatched. The CDR3: CASSLGLAGADTQYF. CDR3 coding DNA: TGTGCCAGCAGCCTAGGACTAGCGGGGGCAGATACGCAGTATTTT.

The chain employs TRBV18 and TRBJ1-2, with D tentatively TRBD1 (5 bases). Germline CDR1 KGHSH, CDR2 LQKENI. This CDR3 contains 17 residues. The V end was cut by 2 bases, the J end by 1 base, with 17 bases between. The CDR3 sequence is CASSPTNSGGINYGYTF. The CDR3 DNA reads TGTGCCAGCTCACCAACAAATAGCGGGGGAATTAACTATGGCTACACCTTC.

The chain carries TRBV6-6 and TRBJ2-7, with 7 positions matching TRBD1. Germline CDR1 MNHNY, CDR2 SVGAGI (reference sequence). This CDR3 contains 17 residues. Losses at the gene ends were 5 bases for V and 2 bases for J; bases not matched to a gene: 15. Here the CDR3 DNA reads TGTGCCAGCAGTCCCTCCGGGACAGCCGTAACACCCTACGAGCAGTACTTC. It specifies CASSPSGTAVTPYEQYF.